This T cell receptor beta chain was captured in a study of blood T cell repertoires in COVID-19. The method was immunoSEQ multiplex PCR; TCRdb's version includes in-frame clones alone and lacks a portion of them. The sample holds 240,000 or so clones; 75% to 90% are singletons and the top ten take approximately 3%. V gave up 8 bases and J gave up 6 bases; unmatched junction bases: 13. The CDR3 is made up of 16 amino acids. Germline assignment: CDR1 SNHLY and CDR2 FYNNEI. This sequence joins TRBV2 and TRBJ2-2, with TRBD1 matching over 9 bases. This TCR was sampled from a woman under 40 who had recovered from COVID-19. Sequencing was performed on peripheral blood. This CDR3 reads CASVSGQGVESGELFF. The DNA of the CDR3 is TGTGCCAGCGTATCGGGACAGGGAGTTGAATCCGGGGAGCTGTTTTTT.